A single sample is the source of the 13 T cell receptor beta chains below, sequenced in a study of early T cells in non-severe SARS-CoV-2 infection. TCRdb reprocessed the 5' RACE reads via MiXCR and lists one record per CDR3 protein. The table has around 25,000 distinct CDR3 sequences, less than 6% seen once. Sequencing was performed on whole blood. Receptors originate from an adult who was a healthcare worker with PCR-confirmed SARS-CoV-2 infection or an uninfected control (not recorded which).

This clonotype turned up a few times. The chain carries TRBV6-1 and TRBJ2-7; D possibly matches TRBD1 or TRBD2 (7 bases each). The V and J ends lost 8 bases and 0 bases respectively, with 26 bases between them. The germline CDR1 and CDR2 sequences are MNHNS and SASEGT. The CDR3 spans 18 residues. CDR3 region: CASSRMGQRDRSSYEQYF. Here the CDR3 DNA reads TGTGCCAGCTCAAGAATGGGACAGCGGGACAGAAGCTCCTACGAGCAGTACTTC.

The chain has TRBV11-2 and TRBJ1-1, with D uncertain. The germline V and J ends were trimmed by 1 base and 1 base, with 7 bases remaining between them. The germline CDR1 and CDR2 sequences are SGHAT and FQNNGV. CDR3 size: 14 residues. In DNA form, the CDR3 reads TGTGCCAGCAGCTTAGCCCCCGAGAACACTGAAGCTTTCTTT. Residues: CASSLAPENTEAFF.

This clonotype was seen ten or more times. The DNA of the CDR3 is TGCAGTGCTAGAGGGGGTAGGGAGACCCAGTACTTC. Translated, it gives CSARGGRETQYF. The J gene is TRBJ2-5, the V gene TRBV20-1; D not resolved. Between the trimmed V and J ends, which lost 1 base and 5 bases, there was a span of 8 bases. Germline V gives CDR1 DFQATT, CDR2 SNEGSKA (reference sequence). CDR3 length equals 12 residues.

V usage is TRBV7-2 and J usage is TRBJ1-3; D unresolved. Germline assignment: CDR1 SGHTA and CDR2 FQGNSA. V was cut by 5 bases and J by 5 bases, with 7 bases left in between. The CDR3 spans 12 residues. The CDR3 region is CASSPGRNTIYF. CDR3 DNA sequence: TGTGCCAGCAGCCCTGGCAGAAACACCATATATTTT.

Note on this clonotype: Being one base from a much bigger clone, this may be a read error. This rearrangement joins TRBV6-5 to TRBJ1-2, with no clear D. Germline V gene sequence: CDR1 MNHEY, CDR2 SVGAGI. The CDR3 loop spans 16 amino acids. CDR3 sequence (DNA): TGTGCCGGCAGTGAATTCGGACCGGAATCTAACTATGGCTACACCTTC. This sequence encodes CAGSEFGPESNYGYTF.

This clonotype has at least ten counts. The genes are TRBV7-9 and TRBJ1-1; the D is unclear. V dropped 5 bases and J dropped 1 base, with 8 bases sitting between them. Germline CDR1 SEHNR, CDR2 FQNEAQ (reference sequence). The CDR3 is made up of 13 amino acids. The CDR3 is CASSPPPNTEAFF. In DNA, the CDR3 is TGTGCCAGCAGCCCCCCCCCGAACACTGAAGCTTTCTTT. Filled out from reference TRBV7-9 and TRBJ1-1, the complete variable domain reads DTGVSQNPRHKITKRGQNVTFRCDPISEHNRLYWYRQTLGQGPEFLTYFQNEAQLEKSRLLSDRFSAERPKGSFSTLEIQRTEQGDSAMYLCASSPPPNTEAFFGQGTRLTVV.

The chain employs TRBV27 and TRBJ2-1; D gene unclear. This CDR3 region has 17 residues. Germline values: CDR1 MNHEY, CDR2 SMNVEV (reference sequence). V lost 4 bases and J 2 bases, leaving 18 bases between the germline ends. CDR3 in DNA: TGTGCCAGCAGTTCCCCTCCACCAGCAGGCCCCTACAATGAGCAGTTCTTC. Translated, it gives CASSSPPPAGPYNEQFF.

This clonotype was counted ten times or more. The chain carries TRBV12-3 or TRBV12-4 and TRBJ2-6; D ambiguous. The V end was cut by 2 bases, the J end by 3 bases, with 8 bases between. The CDR3 totals 15 residues. The chain's CDR3 is CASSLWGYGANVLTF. The CDR3 region has the DNA TGTGCCAGCAGTTTATGGGGTTATGGGGCCAACGTCCTGACTTTC.

This clonotype has a count of ten or more. The chain links TRBV7-9 to TRBJ2-7, with 9 positions matching TRBD2. Losses at the gene ends were 5 bases for V and 2 bases for J; bases not matched to a gene: 7. The CDR3 has 15 amino acids. In germline, CDR1 is SEHNR, CDR2 FQNEAQ (reference sequence). The CDR3 DNA sequence: TGTGCCAGCAGCCCTCGAATAGCGGGGGCCTACGAGCAGTACTTC. Protein sequence: CASSPRIAGAYEQYF.

This clonotype showed up many times. V usage is TRBV28 and J usage is TRBJ2-4; 11 bases agree with TRBD2. The length of the CDR3 is 16 residues. Trimming cost V 11 bases and J 2 bases; bases outside gene matches: 11. In germline, CDR1 is MDHEN, CDR2 SYDVKM. CDR3 nucleotide sequence: TGTGCCTCGGGTAGCGGGGGGGCCTCGACCAAAAACATTCAGTACTTC. It yields the protein CASGSGGASTKNIQYF.

This clonotype has only a few counts. The V gene is TRBV5-4, the J gene TRBJ2-1, with unresolved D. Trimming shortened V by 1 base and J by 5 bases, and 16 bases separated the two germline ends. The CDR3 length is 16 residues. Germline V gives CDR1 SGHNT, CDR2 YYREEE (reference sequence). The CDR3 loop is CASSLSPSRQNNEQFF. For the CDR3, the DNA is TGTGCCAGCAGCTTGAGTCCCTCGCGGCAAAACAATGAGCAGTTCTTC.

In its sample, this clonotype was seen many times. The chain has TRBV2 and TRBJ2-2, with TRBD2 identical over 7 bases. Looked up from germline, CDR1 is SNHLY and CDR2 is FYNNEI. This CDR3 has 16 residues. The trim removed 4 bases at V and 0 bases at J, leaving 5 bases unmatched. In DNA, the CDR3 is TGTGCCAGCAGTGGGCCTAGCGGCCCGAACACCGGGGAGCTGTTTTTT. Amino acid sequence: CASSGPSGPNTGELFF. Based on the CDR3 plus reference TRBV2 and TRBJ2-2, the full variable domain is EPEVTQTPSHQVTQMGQEVILRCVPISNHLYFYWYRQILGQKVEFLVSFYNNEISEKSEIFDDQFSVERPDGSNFTLKIRSTKLEDSAMYFCASSGPSGPNTGELFFGEGSRLTVL.

This clonotype was counted at least ten times. The V call is TRBV20-1, the J call TRBJ1-1; D is perhaps TRBD1 (6 bases). Germline V CDR1 and CDR2: DFQATT, SNEGSKA (reference sequence). The CDR3 length is 13 residues. Trimming took off 4 bases at V and 6 bases at J, with 15 bases between the two ends. The CDR3 spells CSAIKTGPPEAFF. The CDR3 nucleotides are TGCAGTGCTATCAAGACAGGTCCCCCTGAAGCTTTCTTT.